These 28 T cell receptor beta chains originate from one sample sequenced in a study of blood T cell repertoires in COVID-19. This table comes from immunoSEQ multiplex PCR, and its TCRdb copy is limited to in-frame clones, with some not included. The table lists approximately 150,000 clones, about 80% of them singletons. The sequenced sample was peripheral blood. All receptors come from a man in his fifties with acute or convalescent COVID-19.

J is TRBJ2-5 and V is TRBV5-1; 12 bases agree with TRBD2. Germline assignment: CDR1 SGHRS and CDR2 YFSETQ. There are 13 residues in the CDR3. Trimming removed 8 bases from V and 5 bases from J; junction bases left unmatched: 4. The chain's CDR3 is CASRTSGAETQYF. The CDR3 DNA sequence: TGCGCCAGTAGGACTAGCGGGGCGGAGACCCAGTACTTC.

This clone was counted a few times. The chain carries TRBV9 and TRBJ1-2; tentative D call: TRBD1 (6 bases). Trimming removed 4 bases from V and 3 bases from J, with 13 bases in between. Germline CDR1 and CDR2: SGDLS and YYNGEE. This CDR3 comprises 14 residues. CDR3 in amino acids: CASSRYPGDYGYTF. The CDR3 DNA reads as TGTGCCAGCAGCAGATATCCAGGGGACTATGGCTACACCTTC.

This chain joins TRBV29-1 and TRBJ1-1; perhaps TRBD1 as D (5 bases). The V end lost 6 bases, the J end lost 1 base, and 9 bases lay between the germline ends. CDR3 size: 12 residues. From germline, CDR1 is SQVTM and CDR2 ANQGSEA. The chain's CDR3 is CSVARGNTEAFF. In DNA, the CDR3 is TGCAGCGTGGCAAGGGGGAACACTGAAGCTTTCTTT. Based on the CDR3 plus reference TRBV29-1 and TRBJ1-1, the full variable domain is SAVISQKPSRDICQRGTSLTIQCQVDSQVTMMFWYRQQPGQSLTLIATANQGSEATYESGFVIDKFPISRPNLTFSTLTVSNMSPEDSSIYLCSVARGNTEAFFGQGTRLTVV.

This sequence joins TRBV19 and TRBJ1-5, with 8 positions matching TRBD1. After removal of 5 bases from V and 6 bases from J, the junction contained 9 bases not matched to a gene. CDR3 length: 15 amino acids. Germline loops: CDR1 LNHDA, CDR2 SQIVND (reference sequence). For the CDR3, the DNA is TGTGCCAGTAGTTTCCGACAGGGGTTGAGTCAGCCCCAGCATTTT. Residues: CASSFRQGLSQPQHF.

This chain links TRBV5-1 with TRBJ2-1, with D possibly matching TRBD2 (7 bases). The CDR3 totals 16 residues. With 6 bases removed from V and 2 bases from J, the gap between germline ends came to 18 bases. Germline-derived CDR1 and CDR2 are SGHRS and YFSETQ. The CDR3 loop is CASNLKRDIAYNEQFF. The CDR3 DNA sequence: TGCGCCAGCAACCTGAAGCGGGACATAGCCTACAATGAGCAGTTCTTC.

Only a few counts were recorded for this clone. The J gene is TRBJ2-1, the V gene TRBV9; 7 nucleotides agree with TRBD1. V lost 0 bases, J lost 7 bases, and 1 base stayed unmatched. This CDR3 has 13 amino acids. Germline V gives CDR1 SGDLS, CDR2 YYNGEE. CDR3 loop: CASSVATGNEQFF. As DNA, the CDR3 is TGTGCCAGCAGCGTAGCGACAGGGAATGAGCAGTTCTTC.

This clone has more than one count but fewer than ten. The genes are TRBV6-5 and TRBJ1-1; possible D gene TRBD1, 6 bases. The ends were cut back, 5 bases at V and 8 bases at J, with 12 bases in the middle. The CDR3 totals 12 residues. Germline V gene data show CDR1 as MNHEY and CDR2 as SVGAGI. The CDR3 loop reads CASSTTGTEAFF. In DNA form, the CDR3 reads TGTGCCAGCAGTACCACAGGGACCGAAGCTTTCTTT.

The chain carries TRBV19 and TRBJ1-4, with D hard to call. The CDR3 runs to 11 residues. Trimming took 6 bases from V and 7 from J, leaving 6 bases between them. The germline V gene encodes CDR1 LNHDA and CDR2 SQIVND (reference sequence). CDR3 residues: CASREGEKLFF. The CDR3, as DNA: TGTGCCAGTAGGGAGGGTGAAAAACTGTTTTTT.

The J gene is TRBJ2-1, the V gene TRBV29-1, with 8 bases identical to TRBD1. Germline-derived CDR1 and CDR2 are SQVTM and ANQGSEA. The CDR3 covers 21 residues. V lost 7 bases, J lost 0 bases, and 26 bases stayed unmatched. This CDR3 is CSALKYTRDRLRRVSYNEQFF. CDR3 in DNA: TGCAGCGCCTTAAAGTATACTCGGGACAGGCTCCGGAGAGTCTCCTACAATGAGCAGTTCTTC.

This sequence joins TRBV5-1 and TRBJ2-6; D possibly corresponds to TRBD1 (5 bases). CDR1 is SGHRS and CDR2 is YFSETQ in the germline V gene. The CDR3 length is 18 residues. Trimming took off 3 bases at V and 0 bases at J, with 16 bases between the two ends. The CDR3 nucleotides are TGCGCCAGCAGCTCCCGGACAAAGCCCCTCTCTGGGGCCAACGTCCTGACTTTC. Residues: CASSSRTKPLSGANVLTF.

This sequence joins TRBV2 and TRBJ2-7; D gene uncertain. Germline V lookup: CDR1 SNHLY, CDR2 FYNNEI. V lost 7 bases, J lost 1 base, and 14 bases lay in between. The CDR3 is made up of 14 amino acids. This CDR3 is CASMGLEGSYEQYF. DNA for the CDR3: TGTGCCAGCATGGGCCTGGAAGGTTCCTACGAGCAGTACTTC.

This CDR3 reads CASSLEQGAGYGYTF. CDR3 sequence (DNA): TGCGCCAGCAGCTTGGAGCAGGGGGCGGGGTATGGCTACACCTTC. This chain joins TRBV5-1 and TRBJ1-2, with 8 bases that match TRBD1. The CDR3 sequence is 15 residues long. With 0 bases clipped from V and 5 bases from J, the junction kept 6 bases outside the gene matches. Germline-derived CDR1 and CDR2 are SGHRS and YFSETQ.

The V and J genes are TRBV2 and TRBJ2-7; unclear D gene. Per germline, CDR1 SNHLY and CDR2 FYNNEI. The CDR3 consists of 14 residues. V lost 5 bases and J 3 bases, leaving 14 bases between the germline ends. CDR3 bases: TGTGCCAGCAGTCCGGGTGTTCGCGTCTACGAGCAGTACGTC. It encodes CASSPGVRVYEQYV.

V is TRBV29-1 and J is TRBJ2-3; 8 bases agree with TRBD2. Losses at the gene ends were 7 bases for V and 1 base for J; bases not matched to a gene: 4. The CDR3 contains 13 residues. Per germline, CDR1 SQVTM and CDR2 ANQGSEA. The DNA for the CDR3 is TGCAGCGGTAAAGCGGGAGGCACAGATACGCAGTATTTT. This codes for CSGKAGGTDTQYF.

This sequence joins TRBV5-1 and TRBJ2-3; possible D gene TRBD1, 6 bases. CDR1 and CDR2 from the germline V gene are SGHRS and YFSETQ. CDR3 size: 14 residues. The V and J ends lost 5 bases and 1 base respectively, with 11 bases between them. CDR3: CASRRRQGTDTQYF. In DNA form, the CDR3 reads TGCGCCAGCAGGCGGAGACAGGGCACAGATACGCAGTATTTT.

This sequence joins TRBV10-1 and TRBJ2-3; TRBD2 matches at 12 bases. The CDR3 is made up of 15 amino acids. Germline V gene lookup returns CDR1 WNHNN and CDR2 SYGVQD (reference sequence). J was trimmed by 3 bases and V by 6 bases; bases with no gene match: 4. The CDR3 region has the DNA TGCGCCAGCAGAGCCACTAGCGGGGGGACAGATACGCAGTATTTT. This gives the protein CASRATSGGTDTQYF.

This clone was recorded once. V gene TRBV30 combines with J gene TRBJ2-5; TRBD1 is a possible D gene (7 bases). This CDR3 has 13 residues. Germline V gives CDR1 GTSNPN, CDR2 SVGIG (reference sequence). Trimming removed 2 bases at V and 4 bases at J, with 11 bases between. For the CDR3, the DNA is TGTGCCTGGAGTCACCAGGGGGGAGAGACCCAGTACTTC. Amino acid sequence: CAWSHQGGETQYF.

The chain employs TRBV7-9 and TRBJ1-5; 11 nucleotides match TRBD1. V shed 4 bases, J shed 6 bases, and the junction held 5 bases outside the gene matches. Germline V gene sequence: CDR1 SEHNR, CDR2 FQNEAQ (reference sequence). The CDR3 length is 15 residues. The CDR3 region has the DNA TGTGCCAGCAGCTACGGACAGGGGGCCGGTCAGCCCCAGCATTTT. Its translation is CASSYGQGAGQPQHF.

The chain joins TRBV28 to TRBJ1-5; D gene ambiguous. In germline, CDR1 is MDHEN, CDR2 SYDVKM. Trimming took off 3 bases at V and 1 base at J, with 16 bases between the two ends. CDR3 length equals 17 residues. The CDR3 DNA reads as TGTGCCAGCAGTTTCGTCGGGATTCAAGCGAGCAATCAGCCCCAGCATTTT. It yields the protein CASSFVGIQASNQPQHF.

This clone was counted ten times or more. The rearrangement uses TRBV29-1 and TRBJ2-1; D perhaps matches TRBD2 (5 bases). Trimming removed 1 base from V and 7 bases from J, with 8 bases in between. Germline V lookup: CDR1 SQVTM, CDR2 ANQGSEA. This CDR3 has 12 residues. This chain's CDR3 is CSVEASRNEQFF. The DNA of the CDR3 is TGCAGCGTTGAAGCTAGCCGTAATGAGCAGTTCTTC.

The chain combines TRBV21-1 with TRBJ2-1; the table's D call TRBD1 went unverified against the DNA. TRBV21-1 is shown as a pseudogene. The CDR3 loop spans 17 amino acids. The CDR3 region has the DNA TGTGCCAGCAGCACCCTAGCCGGGACAGGGGGCCACAATGAGCAGTTCTTC. Translating gives CASSTLAGTGGHNEQFF.

This chain connects TRBV25-1 to TRBJ1-1; no clear D. This CDR3 comprises 16 residues. Germline values: CDR1 MGHDK, CDR2 SYGVNS. Trimming removed 0 bases at V and 1 base at J, with 12 bases between. The CDR3 region is CASSEYLESGNTEAFF. The DNA of the CDR3 is TGTGCCAGCAGTGAATATCTGGAGTCCGGGAACACTGAAGCTTTCTTT.

CDR3 sequence reads: CASSVEAGGQETQYF. As DNA, the CDR3 is TGTGCCAGCAGCGTAGAGGCAGGGGGCCAGGAGACCCAGTACTTC. This chain joins TRBV9 and TRBJ2-5; 8 nucleotides agree with TRBD1. CDR3 length: 15 residues. V shed 0 bases, J shed 5 bases, and the junction held 6 bases outside the gene matches. Germline CDR1 and CDR2: SGDLS and YYNGEE.

V usage is TRBV12-5 and J usage is TRBJ1-6; D remains ambiguous. The CDR3 runs to 17 residues. The V and J ends lost 6 bases and 13 bases respectively, with 28 bases between them. Germline V lookup: CDR1 LGHNT, CDR2 FRNRAP. In DNA, the CDR3 is TGTGCTAGTGGCCTCACTGGGTTCTCGAACAGTCCTTCGCCCCTCCACTTT. This encodes CASGLTGFSNSPSPLHF.

The CDR3 DNA sequence: TGTGCCAGCAGGGAGGACAGTCTTAATGAAAAACTGTTTTTT. Its translation is CASREDSLNEKLFF. The chain links TRBV6-5 to TRBJ1-4, with D perhaps TRBD1 (6 bases). Looked up from germline, CDR1 is MNHEY and CDR2 is SVGAGI. The CDR3 has 14 amino acids. The V end lost 6 bases, the J end lost 4 bases, and 12 bases lay between the germline ends.

This chain joins TRBV19 and TRBJ1-1; possible D gene TRBD1, 6 bases. Trimming left V 5 bases short and J 3 bases short, with 25 bases between. Germline CDR1 is LNHDA and CDR2 is SQIVND (reference sequence). The CDR3 extends over 18 amino acids. DNA of the CDR3: TGTGCCAGTAGTCACTACCTGATCTACAAAGGGGGTTACACTGAAGCTTTCTTT. Translated, it gives CASSHYLIYKGGYTEAFF.

This clone was seen more than once but under ten times. V gene TRBV11-2 combines with J gene TRBJ1-2, with D possibly being TRBD1 (5 bases). This CDR3 has 17 amino acids. V shed 1 base and J shed 4 bases, with 19 bases lying between them. Germline V lookup: CDR1 SGHAT, CDR2 FQNNGV. The CDR3 sequence: CASSLVGRPGGGYGYTF. The CDR3 DNA reads TGTGCCAGCAGCTTAGTCGGACGACCGGGGGGAGGCTATGGCTACACCTTC.

This clone came up a few times. The V call is TRBV7-3, the J call TRBJ2-1, with 10 bases lining up with TRBD2. V trimming: 3 bases; J trimming: 8 bases; junction bases outside the gene matches: 4. This CDR3 is 14 amino acids long. The germline gives CDR1 SGHTA, CDR2 FQGTGA. DNA of the CDR3: TGTGCCAGCAGCTTCACTAGCGGGGATTATGAGCAGTTCTTC. It encodes CASSFTSGDYEQFF.